Listed below are T cell receptor beta chains from one sample, sequenced in a study of blood T cell repertoires in COVID-19. Clones were sequenced by immunoSEQ multiplex PCR, and TCRdb holds only the in-frame ones, with some missing. This repertoire shows approximately 58,000 clones, 84% found once; its top ten account for approximately 5.6%. Sample: peripheral blood. These receptors were collected from a woman in her sixties with acute or convalescent COVID-19. Each CDR3 is given with its conserved first and last residue. D genes are given only for firm matches. Rows may omit the clone size; those that give it use once, few, many or a size class.

V gene,J gene,clone size,D gene,CDR3 protein,CDR3 DNA
TRBV1,TRBJ1-5,.,.,CTSSQETGTGSPSNQPQHF,TGCACCAGCAGCCAAGAAACAGGGACAGGGTCTCCTAGCAATCAGCCCCAGCATTTT
TRBV9,TRBJ1-3,.,.,CASSEGTGSGNTIYF,TGTGCCAGCAGCGAGGGAACAGGCTCTGGAAACACCATATATTTT
TRBV12-3/TRBV12-4,TRBJ1-3,.,.,CASTWSSGNTIYF,TGTGCCAGCACCTGGAGCTCTGGAAACACCATATATTTT
TRBV7-6,TRBJ2-2,.,.,CASSLGAGSDTGELFF,TGTGCCAGCAGCTTAGGGGCAGGGTCGGACACCGGGGAGCTGTTTTTT
TRBV11-3,TRBJ2-2,.,.,CASSPYSGSTGELFF,TGTGCCAGCAGCCCCTACTCGGGTTCCACCGGGGAGCTGTTTTTT
TRBV7-3,TRBJ2-3,.,TRBD1,CASSLRQGRMDTQYF,TGTGCCAGCAGCTTACGACAGGGTCGAATGGATACGCAGTATTTT
TRBV7-2,TRBJ1-2,.,.,CASSPPGGVDGYTF,TGTGCCAGCAGCCCCCCCGGAGGCGTAGATGGCTACACCTTC
TRBV18,TRBJ1-2,few,TRBD1,CASSLSDRGAYGYTF,TGTGCCAGCTCCCTCTCGGACAGGGGCGCCTATGGCTACACCTTC
TRBV25-1,TRBJ2-7,.,TRBD1,CASSPTNRGVYEQYF,TGTGCCAGCAGTCCCACGAACAGGGGAGTCTACGAGCAGTACTTC
TRBV2,TRBJ2-5,.,TRBD1,CASSRDRGQETQYF,TGTGCCAGCAGCCGGGACAGGGGACAAGAGACCCAGTACTTC